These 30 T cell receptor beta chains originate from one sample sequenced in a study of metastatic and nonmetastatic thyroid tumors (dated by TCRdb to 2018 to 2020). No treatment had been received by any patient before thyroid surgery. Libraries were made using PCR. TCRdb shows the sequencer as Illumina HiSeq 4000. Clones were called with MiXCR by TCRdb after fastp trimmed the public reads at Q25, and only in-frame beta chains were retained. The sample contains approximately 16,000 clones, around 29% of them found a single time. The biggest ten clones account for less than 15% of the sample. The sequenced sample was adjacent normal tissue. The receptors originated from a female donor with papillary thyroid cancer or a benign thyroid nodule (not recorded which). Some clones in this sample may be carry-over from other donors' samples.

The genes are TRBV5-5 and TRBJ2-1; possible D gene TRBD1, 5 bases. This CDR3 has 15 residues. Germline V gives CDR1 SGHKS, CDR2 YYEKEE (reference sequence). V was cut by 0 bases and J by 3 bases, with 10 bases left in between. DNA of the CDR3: TGTGCCAGCAGCTTGGTCCAGGGTCGCTACAATGAGCAGTTCTTC. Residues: CASSLVQGRYNEQFF.

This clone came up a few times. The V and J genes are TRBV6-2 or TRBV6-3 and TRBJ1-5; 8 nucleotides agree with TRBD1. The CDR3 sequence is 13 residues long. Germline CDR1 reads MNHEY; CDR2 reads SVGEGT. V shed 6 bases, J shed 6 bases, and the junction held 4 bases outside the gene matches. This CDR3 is CASSSDRGQPQHF. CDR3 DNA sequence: TGTGCCAGCAGCAGCGACAGGGGTCAGCCCCAGCATTTT.

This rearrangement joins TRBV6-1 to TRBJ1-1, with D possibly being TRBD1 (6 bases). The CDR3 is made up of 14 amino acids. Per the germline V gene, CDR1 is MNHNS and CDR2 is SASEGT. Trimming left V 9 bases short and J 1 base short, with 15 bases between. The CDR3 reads CASMGAQSNTEAFF. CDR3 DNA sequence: TGTGCCAGTATGGGGGCCCAGTCGAACACTGAAGCTTTCTTT.

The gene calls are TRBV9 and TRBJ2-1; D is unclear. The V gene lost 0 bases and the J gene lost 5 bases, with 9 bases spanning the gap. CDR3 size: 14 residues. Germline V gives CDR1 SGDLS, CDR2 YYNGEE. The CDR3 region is CASSVDSHDNEQFF. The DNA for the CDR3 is TGTGCCAGCAGCGTAGACAGCCATGACAATGAGCAGTTCTTC.

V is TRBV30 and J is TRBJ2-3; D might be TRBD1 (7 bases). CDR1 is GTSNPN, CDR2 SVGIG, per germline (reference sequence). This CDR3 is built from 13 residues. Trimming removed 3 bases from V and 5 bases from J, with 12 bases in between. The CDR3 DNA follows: TGTGCCTGGAGCCCAGGGGGGCGAGATACGCAGTATTTT. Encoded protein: CAWSPGGRDTQYF.

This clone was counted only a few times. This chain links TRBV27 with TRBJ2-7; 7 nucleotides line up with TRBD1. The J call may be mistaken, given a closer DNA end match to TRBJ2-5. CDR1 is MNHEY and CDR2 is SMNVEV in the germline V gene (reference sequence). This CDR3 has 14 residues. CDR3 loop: CASSLIGTERTQYF. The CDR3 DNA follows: TGTGCCAGCAGTTTAATCGGGACAGAGAGGACCCAGTACTTC.

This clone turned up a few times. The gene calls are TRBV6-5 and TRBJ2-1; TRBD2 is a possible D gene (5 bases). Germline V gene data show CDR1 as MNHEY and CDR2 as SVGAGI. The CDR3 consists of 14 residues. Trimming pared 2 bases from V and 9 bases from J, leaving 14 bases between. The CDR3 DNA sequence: TGTGCCAGCAGTTACGATTGGAGCGGTGGTGAGCAGTTCTTC. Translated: CASSYDWSGGEQFF.

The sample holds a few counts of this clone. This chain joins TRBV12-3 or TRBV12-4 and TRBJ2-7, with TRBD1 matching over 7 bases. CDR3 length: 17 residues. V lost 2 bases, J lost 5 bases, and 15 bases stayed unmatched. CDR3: CASSLRQGSRSGHEQYF. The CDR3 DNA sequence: TGTGCCAGCAGTTTAAGACAGGGTTCGAGGAGTGGGCACGAGCAGTACTTC.

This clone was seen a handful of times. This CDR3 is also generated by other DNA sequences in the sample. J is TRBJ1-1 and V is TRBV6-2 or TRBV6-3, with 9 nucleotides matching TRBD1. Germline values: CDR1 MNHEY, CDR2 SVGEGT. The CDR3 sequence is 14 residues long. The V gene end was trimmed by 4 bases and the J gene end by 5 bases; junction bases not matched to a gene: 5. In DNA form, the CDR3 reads TGTGCCAGCAGTTTATTACAGGGGGCGACTGAAGCTTTCTTT. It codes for CASSLLQGATEAFF.

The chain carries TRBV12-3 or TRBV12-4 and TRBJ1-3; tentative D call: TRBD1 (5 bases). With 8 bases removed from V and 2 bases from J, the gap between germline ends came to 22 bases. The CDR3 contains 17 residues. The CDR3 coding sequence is TGTGCCAGCGGATCCTACAACGGGGCGTACGCTGGAAACACCATATATTTT. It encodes CASGSYNGAYAGNTIYF.

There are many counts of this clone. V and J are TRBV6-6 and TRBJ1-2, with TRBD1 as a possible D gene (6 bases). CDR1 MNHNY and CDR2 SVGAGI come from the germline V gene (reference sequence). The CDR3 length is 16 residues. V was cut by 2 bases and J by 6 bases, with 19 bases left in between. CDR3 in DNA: TGTGCCAGCAGTTACACCTCACAGGGAGGGGTGGATGGCTACACCTTC. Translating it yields CASSYTSQGGVDGYTF.

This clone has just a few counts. This CDR3 reads CASSYEGEQYF. CDR3 nucleotides: TGTGCCAGCAGTTACGAGGGGGAGCAGTACTTC. This rearrangement joins TRBV6-5 to TRBJ2-7, with D possibly being TRBD1 or TRBD2 (5 bases each). The germline V gene has CDR1 MNHEY and CDR2 SVGAGI. There are 11 residues in the CDR3. V gave up 2 bases and J gave up 7 bases, with 6 bases separating them.

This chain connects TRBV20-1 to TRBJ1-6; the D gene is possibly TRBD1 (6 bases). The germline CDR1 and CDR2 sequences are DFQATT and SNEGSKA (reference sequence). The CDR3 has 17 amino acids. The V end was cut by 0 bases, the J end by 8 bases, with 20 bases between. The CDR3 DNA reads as TGCAGTGCTAGAGATCTCTTTCTGGACAGCGCCGATTCACCCCTCCACTTT. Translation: CSARDLFLDSADSPLHF.

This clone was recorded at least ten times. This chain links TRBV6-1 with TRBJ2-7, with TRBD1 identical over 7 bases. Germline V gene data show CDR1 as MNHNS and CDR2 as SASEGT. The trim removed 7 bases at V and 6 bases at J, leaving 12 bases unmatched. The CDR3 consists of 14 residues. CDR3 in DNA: TGTGCCAGCATCAGGGGGACAAGAGAGGGCGAGCAGTACTTC. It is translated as CASIRGTREGEQYF.

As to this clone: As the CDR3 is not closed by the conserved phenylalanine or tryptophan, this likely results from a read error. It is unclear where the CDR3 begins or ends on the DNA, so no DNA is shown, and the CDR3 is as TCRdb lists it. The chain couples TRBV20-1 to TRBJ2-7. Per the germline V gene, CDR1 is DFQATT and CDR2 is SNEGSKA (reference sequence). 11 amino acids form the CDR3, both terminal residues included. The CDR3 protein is CSARDGYTFGS.

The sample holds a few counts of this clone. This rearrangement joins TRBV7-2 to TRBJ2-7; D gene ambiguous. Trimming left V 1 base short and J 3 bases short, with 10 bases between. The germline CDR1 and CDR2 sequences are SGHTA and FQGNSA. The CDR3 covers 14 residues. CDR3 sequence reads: CASSLESPFYEQYF. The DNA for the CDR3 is TGTGCCAGCAGCTTAGAATCGCCGTTCTACGAGCAGTACTTC.

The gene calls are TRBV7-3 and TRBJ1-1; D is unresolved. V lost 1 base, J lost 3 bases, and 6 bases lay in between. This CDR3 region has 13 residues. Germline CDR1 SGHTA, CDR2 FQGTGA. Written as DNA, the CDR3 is TGTGCCAGCAGCTTAAAGGCAGACACTGAAGCTTTCTTT. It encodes CASSLKADTEAFF.

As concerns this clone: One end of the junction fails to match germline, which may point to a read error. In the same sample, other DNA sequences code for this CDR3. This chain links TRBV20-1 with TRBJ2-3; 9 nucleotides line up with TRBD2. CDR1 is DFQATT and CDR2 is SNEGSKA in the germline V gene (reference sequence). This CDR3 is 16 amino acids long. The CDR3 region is CSARVKASGALDTQYF. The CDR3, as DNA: TGCAGTGCTAGAGTAAAGGCTAGCGGGGCCTTAGATACGCAGTATTTC.

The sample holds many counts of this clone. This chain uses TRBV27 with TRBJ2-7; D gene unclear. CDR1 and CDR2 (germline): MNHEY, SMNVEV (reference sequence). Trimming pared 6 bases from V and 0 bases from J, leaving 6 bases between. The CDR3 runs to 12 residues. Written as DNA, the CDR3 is TGTGCCAGCAGATCATCCTCCTACGAGCAGTACTTC. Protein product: CASRSSSYEQYF.

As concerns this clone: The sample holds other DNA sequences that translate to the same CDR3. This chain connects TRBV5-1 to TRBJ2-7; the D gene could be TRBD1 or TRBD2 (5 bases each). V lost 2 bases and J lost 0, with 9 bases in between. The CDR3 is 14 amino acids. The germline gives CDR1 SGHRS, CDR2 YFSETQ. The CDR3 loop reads CASSFSGASYEQYF. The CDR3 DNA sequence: TGCGCCAGCAGCTTTTCCGGGGCCTCCTACGAGCAGTACTTC.

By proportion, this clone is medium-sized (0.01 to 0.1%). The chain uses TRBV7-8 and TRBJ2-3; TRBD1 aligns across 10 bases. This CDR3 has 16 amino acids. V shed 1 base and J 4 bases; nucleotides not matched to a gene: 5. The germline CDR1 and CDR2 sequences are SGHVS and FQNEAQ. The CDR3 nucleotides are TGTGCCAGCAGCTTAGATCGGACAGGGGGTCCAGATACGCAGTATTTT. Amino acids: CASSLDRTGGPDTQYF.

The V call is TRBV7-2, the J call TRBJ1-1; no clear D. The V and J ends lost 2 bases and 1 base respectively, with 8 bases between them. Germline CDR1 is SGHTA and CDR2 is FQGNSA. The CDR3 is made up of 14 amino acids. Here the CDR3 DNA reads TGTGCCAGCAGCTTACCCAGAAAGAACACTGAAGCTTTCTTT. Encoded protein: CASSLPRKNTEAFF.

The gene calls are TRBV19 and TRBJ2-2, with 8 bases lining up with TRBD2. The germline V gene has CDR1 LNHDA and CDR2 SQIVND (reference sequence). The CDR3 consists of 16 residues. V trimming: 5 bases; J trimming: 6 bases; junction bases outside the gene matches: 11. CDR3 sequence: CASSPSLAVGSGELFF. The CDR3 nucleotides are TGTGCCAGTAGTCCGTCACTAGCGGTAGGGTCCGGGGAGCTGTTTTTT.

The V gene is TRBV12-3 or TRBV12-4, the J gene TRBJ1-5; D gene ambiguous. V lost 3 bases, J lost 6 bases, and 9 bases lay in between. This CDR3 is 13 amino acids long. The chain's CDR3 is CASSFMSGQPQHF. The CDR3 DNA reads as TGTGCCAGCAGTTTTATGAGCGGTCAGCCCCAGCATTTT.

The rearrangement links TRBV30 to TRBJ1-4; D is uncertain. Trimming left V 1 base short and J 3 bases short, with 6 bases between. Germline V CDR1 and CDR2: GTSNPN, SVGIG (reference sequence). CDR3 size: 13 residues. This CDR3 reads CAWSARPNEKLFF. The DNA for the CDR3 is TGTGCCTGGAGTGCGCGCCCTAATGAAAAACTGTTTTTT.

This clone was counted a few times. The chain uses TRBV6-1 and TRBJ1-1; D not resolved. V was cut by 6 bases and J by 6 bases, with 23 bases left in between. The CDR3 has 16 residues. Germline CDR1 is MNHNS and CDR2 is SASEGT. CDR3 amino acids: CASSSARVGRRSEAFF. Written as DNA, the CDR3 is TGTGCCAGCAGCTCCGCCCGGGTGGGTAGGAGGTCTGAAGCTTTCTTT.

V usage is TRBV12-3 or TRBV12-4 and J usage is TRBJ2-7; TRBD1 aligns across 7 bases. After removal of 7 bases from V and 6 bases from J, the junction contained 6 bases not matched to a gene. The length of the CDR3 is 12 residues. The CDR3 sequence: CASTLGGGEQYF. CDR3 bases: TGTGCCAGCACTCTAGGGGGCGGCGAGCAGTACTTC.

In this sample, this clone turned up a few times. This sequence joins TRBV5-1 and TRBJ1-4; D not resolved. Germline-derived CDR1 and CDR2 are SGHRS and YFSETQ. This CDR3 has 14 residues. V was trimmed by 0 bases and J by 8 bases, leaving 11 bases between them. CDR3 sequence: CASSLGRSREKLFF. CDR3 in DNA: TGCGCCAGCAGCTTGGGGCGCAGTCGAGAAAAACTGTTTTTT.

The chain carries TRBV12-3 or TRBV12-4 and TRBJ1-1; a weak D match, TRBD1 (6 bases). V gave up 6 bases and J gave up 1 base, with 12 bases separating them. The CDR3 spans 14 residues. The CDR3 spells CASRPLTGNTEAFF. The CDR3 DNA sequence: TGTGCCAGCAGGCCGCTGACAGGGAACACTGAAGCTTTCTTT.

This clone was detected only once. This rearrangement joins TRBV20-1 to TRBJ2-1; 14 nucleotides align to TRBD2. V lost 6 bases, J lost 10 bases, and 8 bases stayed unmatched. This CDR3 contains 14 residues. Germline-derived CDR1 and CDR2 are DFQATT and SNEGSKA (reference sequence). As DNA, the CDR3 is TGCAGTGCGTTGACTAGCGGGGGGGCCCGGGAGCAGTTCTTC. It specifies CSALTSGGAREQFF.